This T cell receptor (beta chain) appears in the sequencing data of a study of blood T cell repertoires in COVID-19. Looking at the study overall: PBMCs, B-cell-depleted T cells, or T cells provided the cDNA or gDNA that made up the material.

As handled by the study authors: Estimation of nucleated cell counts relied on the amplification of reference gene primers. TCRdb keeps only in-frame clones here, not all; method: immunoSEQ multiplex PCR. The D gene and trimming were derived from the DNA, and the V and J assignments and clone size from that table. Of about 210,000 clones listed, around four fifths are singletons. CDR1 and CDR2 (germline): SGHRS, YFSETQ. CDR3 size: 14 residues. V was clipped by 0 bases and J by 5 bases, with 11 bases between them. The sample holds one count of this clone. This clonotype originated in a woman in her forties or fifties with active or convalescent COVID-19. Sequenced sample: peripheral blood. The chain is built from TRBV5-1 and TRBJ2-5, with D possibly matching TRBD2 (5 bases). The CDR3 spells CASSLERGRETQYF. As DNA, the CDR3 is TGCGCCAGCAGCTTGGAACGGGGTAGGGAGACCCAGTACTTC.